Here is one T cell receptor (beta chain) with its context. The antigen remains undetermined. These data come from a study of cytomegalovirus exposure and HLA in healthy donors. Study in general: Unique TCR beta sequences numbering some 110 million came from around 180 million T cells in an earlier analysis.

Regarding the study as a whole: Reported performance of the classifier showed diagnosis of cytomegalovirus status with high specificity and sensitivity. Judged likely to be a sequencing artifact was a cluster of highly shared sequence variants.

Primers included in the PCR were 60 Vbeta and 13 Jbeta primers. Authors' methods: Later analysis identified 80 million to 85 million unique TCR beta chains, approximately 11 million shared. Here immunoSEQ multiplex PCR was the method, and the copy in TCRdb shows in-frame clones only, minus some. V and J calls plus clone size are reproduced from that table; the DNA served to infer D and trimming. The sample table sets out around 140,000 clones. CDR1 and CDR2 (germline): LGHNA, YNFKEQ. The CDR3 extends over 16 amino acids. Trimming at V came to 1 base and at J to 5 bases, leaving 4 bases not matched to a gene.

This chain links TRBV4-2 with TRBJ2-2; 10 nucleotides line up with TRBD2. The clonotype originates from a woman aged 40 to 50 in good health and CMV-seropositive. Specimen: PBMCs. The CDR3 here is CASSQGAGGPTGELFF. The CDR3 DNA is TGTGCCAGCAGCCAAGGAGCGGGAGGGCCGACCGGGGAGCTGTTTTTT.